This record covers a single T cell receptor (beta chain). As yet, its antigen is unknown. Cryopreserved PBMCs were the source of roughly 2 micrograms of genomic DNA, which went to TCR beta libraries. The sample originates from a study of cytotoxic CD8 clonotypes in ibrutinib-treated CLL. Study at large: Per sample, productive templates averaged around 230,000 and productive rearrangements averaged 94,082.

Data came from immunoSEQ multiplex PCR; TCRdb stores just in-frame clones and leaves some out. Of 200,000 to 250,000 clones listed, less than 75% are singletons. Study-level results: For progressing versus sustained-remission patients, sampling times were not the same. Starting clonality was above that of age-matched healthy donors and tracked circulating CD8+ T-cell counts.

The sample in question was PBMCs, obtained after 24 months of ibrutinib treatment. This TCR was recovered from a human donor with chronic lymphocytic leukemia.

The CDR3 DNA reads as TGCAGCGTTGGAAGAGGGGGCGCGGGCGGGGAGCTGTTTTTT. It is translated as CSVGRGGAGGELFF. The chain combines TRBV29-1 with TRBJ2-2; 7 nucleotides match TRBD1. The germline V gene encodes CDR1 SQVTM and CDR2 ANQGSEA. Trimming at V came to 4 bases and at J to 7 bases, leaving 9 bases not matched to a gene. CDR3 length: 14 amino acids.